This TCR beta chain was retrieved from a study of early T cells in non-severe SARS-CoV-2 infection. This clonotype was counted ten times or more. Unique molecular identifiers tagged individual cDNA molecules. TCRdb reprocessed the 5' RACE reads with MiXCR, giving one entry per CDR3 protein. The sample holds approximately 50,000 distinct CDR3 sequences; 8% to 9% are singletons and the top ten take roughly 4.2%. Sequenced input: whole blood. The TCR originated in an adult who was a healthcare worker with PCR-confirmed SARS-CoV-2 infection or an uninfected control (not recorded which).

CDR3 DNA sequence: TGTGCCAGCAGTTCGACAGGGCTGGGCAATCAGCCCCAGCATTTT. This gives the protein CASSSTGLGNQPQHF. The chain has TRBV28 and TRBJ1-5; 7 bases align to TRBD1. Trimming removed 4 bases from V and 2 bases from J; junction bases left unmatched: 5. From germline, CDR1 is MDHEN and CDR2 SYDVKM. The CDR3 contains 15 residues.